This TCR beta chain was recovered during a study of T cell responses to AZD1222 COVID-19 vaccine. Study at large: Researchers grouped second doses given at about 4 or about 12 weeks into one pool.

The CDR3 is 14 residues long. J gave up 7 bases and V 3 bases, and 3 bases lay outside the gene matches. Germline V lookup: CDR1 LGHDT, CDR2 YNNKEL (reference sequence). Clones were sequenced by immunoSEQ multiplex PCR, and TCRdb holds only the in-frame ones, with some missing. Of some 200,000 clones detected, around 92% appear once; the ten largest clones hold 8% to 13%. This TCR was recovered from an adult in good health. The sequencing here drew on peripheral blood, taken on day 0 of AZD1222 vaccination. The chain joins TRBV3-1 (or the pseudogene TRBV3-2) to TRBJ1-6; 7 bases match TRBD1. The CDR3 is CASSQRTGNSPLHF. The CDR3 coding sequence is TGTGCCAGCAGCCAGCGGACAGGCAATTCACCCCTCCACTTT.